Given below is one T cell receptor (beta chain) in context. A read error may account for a junction end that differs from germline. Amplification used 60 Vbeta primers and 13 Jbeta primers. Authors' analysis steps: A follow-up analysis tallied some 80 million unique TCR beta chains, 8.5 million to 14 million shared. Sequencing used immunoSEQ multiplex PCR; TCRdb keeps in-frame clones, though not all of them. Clonal size and the V and J genes are those of that table, whereas D and trimming came from the DNA. The data contain 110,000 to 150,000 clones, roughly three quarters of them singletons. Germline values: CDR1 SGHRS, CDR2 YFSETQ. This CDR3 spans 13 amino acids. The record originates from a study of cytomegalovirus exposure and HLA in healthy donors.

This rearrangement joins TRBV5-1 to TRBJ2-5; 10 positions agree with TRBD2. What was sequenced was PBMCs. The source of this sequence is a female donor in good health and CMV-seronegative. This CDR3 is CASSLERGTSENF. DNA of the CDR3: TGCGCCAGCAGCTTGGAAAGGGGGACTAGCGAGAACTTC.